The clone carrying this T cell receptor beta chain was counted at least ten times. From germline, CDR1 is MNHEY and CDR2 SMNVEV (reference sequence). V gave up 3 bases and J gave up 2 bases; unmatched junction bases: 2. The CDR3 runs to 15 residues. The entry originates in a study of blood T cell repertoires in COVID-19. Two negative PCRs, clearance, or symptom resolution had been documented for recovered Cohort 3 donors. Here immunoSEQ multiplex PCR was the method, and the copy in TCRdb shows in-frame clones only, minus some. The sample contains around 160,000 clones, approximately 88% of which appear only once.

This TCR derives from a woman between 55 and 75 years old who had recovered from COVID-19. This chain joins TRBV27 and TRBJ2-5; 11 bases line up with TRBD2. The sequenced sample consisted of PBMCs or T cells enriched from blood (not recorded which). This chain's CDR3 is CASSFLAGGQETQYF. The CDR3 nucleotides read TGTGCCAGCAGTTTCCTAGCGGGGGGTCAAGAGACCCAGTACTTC.